Below, 26 T cell receptor beta chains from the same sample are listed, as sequenced in a study of blood T cells in healthy people across ages. The authors ran a second PCR of 7 to 11 cycles using a sample-barcoded 5' primer and a J-beta primer mix. TCRdb reprocessed the 5' RACE reads via MiXCR and lists one record per CDR3 protein. The repertoire holds 1.8 million or so distinct CDR3 sequences, with roughly two fifths as singletons. The sequencing sample was made of blood. These receptors were collected from a human donor in good health.

About this clonotype itself: This could be a read error, since a much larger clone is one nucleotide away. The chain has TRBV7-2 and TRBJ1-2, with a possible D match to TRBD1 (6 bases). Germline loops: CDR1 SGHTA, CDR2 FQGNSA. This CDR3 spans 15 amino acids. The chain's CDR3 is CASSLSPGANYSYTF. The CDR3 DNA is TGTGCCAGCAGCTTATCACCGGGGGCTAACTATAGCTACACCTTC.

The genes are TRBV11-1 and TRBJ1-1; D possibly corresponds to TRBD1 (5 bases). Per germline, CDR1 SGHAT and CDR2 FQDESV (reference sequence). With 4 bases removed from V and 4 bases from J, the gap between germline ends came to 10 bases. The CDR3 is 13 amino acids. The CDR3 DNA follows: TGTGCCAGCAGCTCGACAGTTCTCACTGAAGCTTTCTTT. Translating gives CASSSTVLTEAFF.

This clonotype was counted a few times. The J gene is TRBJ2-5, the V gene TRBV7-2; D is unresolved. Trimming took off 2 bases at V and 1 base at J, with 11 bases between the two ends. Per the germline V gene, CDR1 is SGHTA and CDR2 is FQGNSA. This CDR3 has 15 residues. CDR3 DNA sequence: TGTGCCAGCAGCTTAAGGCCTCCACCCCAAGAGACCCAGTACTTC. This encodes CASSLRPPPQETQYF. Full variable domain (missing parts from reference TRBV7-2 and TRBJ2-5): GAGVSQSPSNKVTEKGKDVELRCDPISGHTALYWYRQSLGQGLEFLIYFQGNSAPDKSGLPSDRFSAERTGGSVSTLTIQRTQQEDSAVYLCASSLRPPPQETQYFGPGTRLLVL.

The chain carries TRBV29-1 and TRBJ2-1; a weak D match, TRBD2 (6 bases). The V gene's germline CDR1 is SQVTM and CDR2 ANQGSEA. Trimming took 4 bases from V and 5 from J, leaving 24 bases between them. The CDR3 has 17 amino acids. CDR3 DNA sequence: TGCAGCGTTGTAGCTCGTCGCGGCTTTAGGGAGGACAATGAGCAGTTCTTC. The encoded protein is CSVVARRGFREDNEQFF.

The chain has TRBV29-1 and TRBJ2-3; TRBD1 matches at 7 bases. The length of the CDR3 is 15 residues. Unmatched junction bases numbered 8, after V lost 4 bases and J lost 1 base. In germline, CDR1 is SQVTM, CDR2 ANQGSEA. The CDR3, as DNA: TGCAGCGTTGTTCCCAGGGGGATTGGCACAGATACGCAGTATTTT. This sequence encodes CSVVPRGIGTDTQYF.

This chain joins TRBV28 and TRBJ1-2, with D tentatively TRBD1 (5 bases). Germline values: CDR1 MDHEN, CDR2 SYDVKM. CDR3 length: 12 residues. Trimming pared 8 bases from V and 5 bases from J, leaving 12 bases between. This chain's CDR3 is CASGRGAYGYTF. The CDR3, as DNA: TGTGCCAGCGGGAGGGGCGCGTATGGCTACACCTTC.

This chain links TRBV5-5 with TRBJ2-5; D is perhaps TRBD1 or TRBD2 (6 bases each). Germline CDR1 is SGHKS and CDR2 is YYEKEE (reference sequence). The CDR3 sequence is 14 residues long. Trimming took 3 bases from V and 5 from J, leaving 14 bases between them. The CDR3 DNA reads TGTGCCAGCAGCTCGGGGGCACAGGGTGAGACCCAGTACTTC. This codes for CASSSGAQGETQYF.

Concerning this clonotype itself: One end of the junction fails to match germline, which may point to a read error. This chain connects TRBV7-2 to TRBJ2-1; D perhaps matches TRBD1 (6 bases). The CDR3 covers 13 residues. Germline loops: CDR1 SGHTA, CDR2 FQGNSA. The CDR3 is CASSLNVQGPWFF. The CDR3 DNA sequence: TGCGCCAGCAGCTTAAACGTGCAGGGGCCGTGGTTCTTC.

The chain couples TRBV29-1 to TRBJ1-2; D may be TRBD1 (5 bases). The V gene lost 0 bases and the J gene lost 8 bases, with 16 bases spanning the gap. The V gene's germline CDR1 is SQVTM and CDR2 ANQGSEA. The CDR3 has 14 residues. The CDR3 DNA sequence: TGCAGCGTTGAAGAAATGGGGCTCGACCCGGGCTACACCTTC. It encodes CSVEEMGLDPGYTF.

This clonotype was found a few times. The J gene is TRBJ1-5, the V gene TRBV6-1, with 10 bases lining up with TRBD1. The CDR3 totals 15 residues. The trim removed 6 bases at V and 3 bases at J, leaving 5 bases unmatched. Germline lookup yields CDR1 MNHNS and CDR2 SASEGT. This CDR3 reads CASSGTGDFNQPQHF. CDR3 nucleotides: TGTGCCAGCAGCGGGACAGGGGACTTCAATCAGCCCCAGCATTTT.

On this clonotype: With a much larger clone just one base away, this may be a read error. This chain connects TRBV11-3 to TRBJ2-5; 12 bases line up with TRBD2. The CDR3 has 14 amino acids. Germline V lookup: CDR1 SGHNT, CDR2 YENEEA. The CDR3 reads CASSQTSGGEAQYF. The CDR3 DNA sequence: TGTGCCAGCAGCCAGACTAGCGGGGGAGAGGCCCAGTACTTC. Variable domain in full (rest from reference TRBV11-3 and TRBJ2-5): EAGVVQSPRYKIIEKKQPVAFWCNPISGHNTLYWYLQNLGQGPELLIRYENEEAVDDSQLPKDRFSAERLKGVDSTLKIQPAELGDSAVYLCASSQTSGGEAQYFGPGTRLLVL.

This clonotype was seen a handful of times. This chain connects TRBV6-5 to TRBJ1-5; no clear D. The CDR3 loop spans 16 amino acids. Per the germline V gene, CDR1 is MNHEY and CDR2 is SVGAGI. The V gene lost 3 bases and the J gene lost 0 bases, with 12 bases spanning the gap. CDR3 amino acids: CASSYSGTHSNQPQHF. As DNA, the CDR3 is TGTGCCAGCAGTTATTCTGGAACCCATAGCAATCAGCCCCAGCATTTT.

A few counts support this clonotype. The chain carries TRBV12-3 or TRBV12-4 and TRBJ2-1; 10 bases are shared with TRBD2. The length of the CDR3 is 17 residues. J gave up 8 bases and V 2 bases, and 12 bases lay outside the gene matches. The CDR3: CASSLMSVERGGYEQFF. The CDR3, as DNA: TGTGCCAGCAGTTTAATGAGTGTGGAGCGGGGGGGGTATGAGCAGTTCTTC.

The CDR3 DNA reads as TGTGCCAGCAGCCCGACGGGGGTTAGTGGCTACACCTTC. Protein sequence: CASSPTGVSGYTF. The genes are TRBV7-6 and TRBJ1-2; perhaps TRBD1 as D (5 bases). The V end lost 5 bases, the J end lost 7 bases, and 14 bases lay between the germline ends. CDR1 and CDR2 (germline): SGHVS, FNYEAQ. The CDR3 consists of 13 residues. Complete variable domain (other parts from reference TRBV7-6 and TRBJ1-2): GAGVSQSPRYKVTKRGQDVALRCDPISGHVSLYWYRQALGQGPEFLTYFNYEAQQDKSGLPNDRFSAERPEGSISTLTIQRTEQRDSAMYRCASSPTGVSGYTFGSGTRLTVV.

The chain couples TRBV6-5 to TRBJ1-2, with TRBD1 identical over 8 bases. Germline values: CDR1 MNHEY, CDR2 SVGAGI. After removal of 4 bases from V and 8 bases from J, the junction contained 9 bases not matched to a gene. The CDR3 is made up of 14 amino acids. This CDR3 is CASSSNQGARGYTF. Here the CDR3 DNA reads TGTGCCAGCAGTTCCAACCAGGGGGCTAGAGGCTACACCTTC.

The rearrangement uses TRBV5-1 and TRBJ2-1, with TRBD2 as a possible D gene (6 bases). CDR3 length: 15 amino acids. V was cut by 0 bases and J by 6 bases, with 13 bases left in between. Per the germline V gene, CDR1 is SGHRS and CDR2 is YFSETQ. The CDR3 sequence: CASSLELARLNEQFF. Here the CDR3 DNA reads TGCGCCAGCAGCTTGGAACTAGCTAGACTCAATGAGCAGTTCTTC.

This clonotype was recorded at least ten times. This chain links TRBV12-3 or TRBV12-4 with TRBJ1-5; the D is unclear. V lost 3 bases and J 2 bases, leaving 5 bases between the germline ends. The CDR3 has 13 amino acids. Here the CDR3 reads CASSFRGNQPQHF. The CDR3 region has the DNA TGTGCCAGCAGTTTTAGGGGCAATCAGCCCCAGCATTTT.

Details on this clonotype: A junction end diverges from the germline sequence, so it may reflect a read error. V gene TRBV7-3 combines with J gene TRBJ1-6; tentative D call: TRBD1 (6 bases). Germline CDR1 is SGHTA and CDR2 is FQGTGA. This CDR3 is 14 amino acids long. For the CDR3, the DNA is TGTGCCAGCAGCTCACAGGGAGAGGGCTCACCCCCCCACTTT. This gives the protein CASSSQGEGSPPHF.

This clonotype appeared a single time. V usage is TRBV7-9 and J usage is TRBJ1-2, with TRBD1 as a possible D gene (5 bases). The germline V gene has CDR1 SEHNR and CDR2 FQNEAQ (reference sequence). Trimming pared 1 base from V and 2 bases from J, leaving 11 bases between. The CDR3 spans 15 residues. CDR3 sequence reads: CASSLEWGPNYGYTF. CDR3 sequence (DNA): TGTGCCAGCAGCTTAGAATGGGGACCCAACTATGGCTACACCTTC. Drawing the rest from reference TRBV7-9 and TRBJ1-2, the complete variable domain is DTGVSQNPRHKITKRGQNVTFRCDPISEHNRLYWYRQTLGQGPEFLTYFQNEAQLEKSRLLSDRFSAERPKGSFSTLEIQRTEQGDSAMYLCASSLEWGPNYGYTFGSGTRLTVV.

The CDR3 sequence is CASSLEDRGNSPLHF. The CDR3 bases are TGCGCCAGCAGCTTGGAGGACAGGGGTAATTCACCCCTCCACTTT. The chain joins TRBV5-1 to TRBJ1-6; 9 nucleotides align to TRBD1. This CDR3 is 15 amino acids long. V lost 0 bases to trimming and J lost 6 bases; unmatched junction nucleotides: 1. The germline V gene encodes CDR1 SGHRS and CDR2 YFSETQ.

Details on this clonotype: One end of the junction is discordant with germline, which a read error may explain. This chain uses TRBV5-1 with TRBJ2-6; a possible D gene is TRBD1 (5 bases). CDR1 and CDR2 (germline): SGHRS, YFSETQ. There are 14 residues in the CDR3. This CDR3 is CASRDSSGANVPTF. CDR3 sequence (DNA): TGCGCCAGCAGAGACAGCTCTGGGGCCAACGTCCCGACTTTC. The whole variable domain, filled in from reference TRBV5-1 and TRBJ2-6, reads KAGVTQTPRYLIKTRGQQVTLSCSPISGHRSVSWYQQTPGQGLQFLFEYFSETQRNKGNFPGRFSGRQFSNSRSEMNVSTLELGDSALYLCASRDSSGANVPTFGAGSRLTVL.

The rearrangement joins TRBV20-1 to TRBJ1-1; D is unresolved. The CDR3 sequence is 11 residues long. CDR1 and CDR2 from the germline V gene are DFQATT and SNEGSKA (reference sequence). The germline V and J ends were trimmed by 6 bases and 2 bases, with 7 bases remaining between them. As DNA, the CDR3 is TGCAGTGCCAAGGAAAACACTGAAGCTTTCTTT. As protein: CSAKENTEAFF.

This clonotype was seen a handful of times. The chain couples TRBV15 to TRBJ2-7; D is ambiguous. The V end was cut by 0 bases, the J end by 1 base, with 7 bases between. This CDR3 region has 14 residues. Germline CDR1 is LNHNV and CDR2 is YYDKDF (reference sequence). The CDR3 loop is CATSRDKPSYEQYF. The CDR3 DNA reads TGTGCCACCAGCAGAGATAAGCCGTCCTACGAGCAGTACTTC. The full variable domain, completed using reference TRBV15 and TRBJ2-7, is DAMVIQNPRYQVTQFGKPVTLSCSQTLNHNVMYWYQQKSSQAPKLLFHYYDKDFNNEADTPDNFQSRRPNTSFCFLDIRSPGLGDTAMYLCATSRDKPSYEQYFGPGTRLTVT.

The CDR3 DNA is TGTGCCAGCAGTCACAGGGGGCACTACGAGCAGTTCTTC. Its translation: CASSHRGHYEQFF. The chain recombines TRBV6-6 with TRBJ2-1; 9 nucleotides agree with TRBD1. Germline loops: CDR1 MNHNY, CDR2 SVGAGI (reference sequence). The CDR3 is made up of 13 amino acids. After removal of 5 bases from V and 10 bases from J, the junction contained 6 bases not matched to a gene.

The chain carries TRBV15 and TRBJ1-2, with D unresolved. The CDR3 is 16 residues long. Germline V gene data show CDR1 as LNHNV and CDR2 as YYDKDF (reference sequence). The germline V and J ends were trimmed by 0 bases and 0 bases, with 11 bases remaining between them. The chain's CDR3 is CATSREGPQTNYGYTF. In DNA form, the CDR3 reads TGTGCCACCAGCAGAGAGGGTCCACAGACTAACTATGGCTACACCTTC.

This chain links TRBV5-1 with TRBJ1-1; D might be TRBD1 (5 bases). The CDR3 is 15 amino acids. V dropped 4 bases and J dropped 1 base, with 14 bases sitting between them. Germline loops: CDR1 SGHRS, CDR2 YFSETQ. The CDR3 nucleotides read TGCGCCAGCAGCAGCGGGGCCGCCCAGAACACTGAAGCTTTCTTT. Protein product: CASSSGAAQNTEAFF.